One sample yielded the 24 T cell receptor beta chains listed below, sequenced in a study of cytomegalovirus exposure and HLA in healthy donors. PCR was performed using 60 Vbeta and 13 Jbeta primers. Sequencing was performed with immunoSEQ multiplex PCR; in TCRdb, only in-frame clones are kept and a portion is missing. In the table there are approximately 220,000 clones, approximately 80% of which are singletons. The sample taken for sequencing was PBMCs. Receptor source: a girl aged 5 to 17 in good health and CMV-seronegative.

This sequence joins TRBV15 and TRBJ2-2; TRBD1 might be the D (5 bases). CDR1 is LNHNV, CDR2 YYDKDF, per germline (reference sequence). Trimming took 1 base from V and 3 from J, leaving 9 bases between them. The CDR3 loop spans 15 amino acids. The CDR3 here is CATSRGGGYTGELFF. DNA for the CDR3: TGTGCCACCAGCAGAGGGGGCGGTTACACCGGGGAGCTGTTTTTT. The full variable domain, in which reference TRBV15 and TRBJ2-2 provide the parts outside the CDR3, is DAMVIQNPRYQVTQFGKPVTLSCSQTLNHNVMYWYQQKSSQAPKLLFHYYDKDFNNEADTPDNFQSRRPNTSFCFLDIRSPGLGDTAMYLCATSRGGGYTGELFFGEGSRLTVL.

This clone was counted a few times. The CDR3 reads CASSQGRRISPLHF. DNA of the CDR3: TGCGCCAGCAGCCAAGGGCGGAGGATTTCACCCCTCCACTTT. This chain links TRBV4-3 with TRBJ1-6; D gene ambiguous. Looked up from germline, CDR1 is LGHNA and CDR2 is YSLEER. This CDR3 is 14 amino acids long. Trimming cost V 1 base and J 9 bases, with 10 bases left between them.

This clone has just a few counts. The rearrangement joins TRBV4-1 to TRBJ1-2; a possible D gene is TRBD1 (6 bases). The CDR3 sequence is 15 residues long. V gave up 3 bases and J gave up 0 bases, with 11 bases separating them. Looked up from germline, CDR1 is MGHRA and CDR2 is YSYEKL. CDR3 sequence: CASSQGTPTNYGYTF. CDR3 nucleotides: TGCGCCAGCAGCCAGGGGACACCTACTAACTATGGCTACACCTTC.

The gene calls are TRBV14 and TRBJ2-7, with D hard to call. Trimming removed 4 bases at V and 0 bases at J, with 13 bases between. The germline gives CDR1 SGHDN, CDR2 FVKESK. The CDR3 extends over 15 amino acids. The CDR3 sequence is CASSLSAQVSYEQYF. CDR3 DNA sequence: TGTGCCAGCAGCCTCTCGGCTCAGGTCTCCTACGAGCAGTACTTC.

The CDR3: CASSGQGMEDEQYF. The CDR3, as DNA: TGTGCCAGTAGCGGACAGGGAATGGAGGACGAGCAGTACTTC. The genes are TRBV19 and TRBJ2-7; 8 bases are shared with TRBD1. The CDR3 runs 14 residues. Per the germline V gene, CDR1 is LNHDA and CDR2 is SQIVND (reference sequence). Trimming took 6 bases from V and 5 from J; bases not matched to a gene: 9. Based on the CDR3 plus reference TRBV19 and TRBJ2-7, the full variable domain is DGGITQSPKYLFRKEGQNVTLSCEQNLNHDAMYWYRQDPGQGLRLIYYSQIVNDFQKGDIAEGYSVSREKKESFPLTVTSAQKNPTAFYLCASSGQGMEDEQYFGPGTRLTVT.

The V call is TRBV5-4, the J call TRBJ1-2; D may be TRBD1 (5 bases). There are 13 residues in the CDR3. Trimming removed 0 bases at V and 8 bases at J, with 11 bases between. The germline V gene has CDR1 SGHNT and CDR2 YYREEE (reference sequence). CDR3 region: CASSLGQGWGYTF. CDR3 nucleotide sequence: TGTGCCAGCAGCTTGGGGCAGGGATGGGGCTACACCTTC.

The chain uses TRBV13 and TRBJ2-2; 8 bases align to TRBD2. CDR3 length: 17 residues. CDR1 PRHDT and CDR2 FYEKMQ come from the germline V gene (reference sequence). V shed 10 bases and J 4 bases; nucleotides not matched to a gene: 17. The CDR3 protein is CATAFGPRTSSTGELFF. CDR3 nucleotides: TGTGCCACCGCCTTTGGGCCCCGGACTAGCAGCACCGGGGAGCTGTTTTTT.

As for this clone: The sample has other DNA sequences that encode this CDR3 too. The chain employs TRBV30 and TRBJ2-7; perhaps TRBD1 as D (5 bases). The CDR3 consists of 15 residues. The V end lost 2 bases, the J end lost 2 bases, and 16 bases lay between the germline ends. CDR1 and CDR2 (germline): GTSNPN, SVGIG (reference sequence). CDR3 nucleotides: TGTGCCTGGAGTTGGGGCAGTCTTTTTGCCTACGAGCAGTACTTC. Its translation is CAWSWGSLFAYEQYF.

The chain's CDR3 is CSVGTSGLTDTQYF. As DNA, the CDR3 is TGCAGCGTTGGGACTAGCGGGCTCACAGATACGCAGTATTTT. The gene calls are TRBV29-1 and TRBJ2-3; 11 positions agree with TRBD2. The length of the CDR3 is 14 residues. Germline V gene lookup returns CDR1 SQVTM and CDR2 ANQGSEA. With 4 bases clipped from V and 2 bases from J, the junction kept 2 bases outside the gene matches.

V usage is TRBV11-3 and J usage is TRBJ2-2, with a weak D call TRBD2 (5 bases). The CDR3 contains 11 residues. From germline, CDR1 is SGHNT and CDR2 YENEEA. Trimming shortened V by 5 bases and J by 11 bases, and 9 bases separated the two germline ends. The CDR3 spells CASSPGGELFF. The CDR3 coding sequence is TGTGCCAGCAGCCCAGGAGGCGAGCTGTTTTTT.

CDR3 sequence reads: CATSSLGDTEAFF. CDR3 DNA: TGTGCCACCAGCAGTTTGGGCGACACTGAAGCTTTCTTT. V and J are TRBV15 and TRBJ1-1; D is undetermined. The CDR3 loop spans 13 amino acids. With 3 bases removed from V and 3 bases from J, the gap between germline ends came to 8 bases. Germline-derived CDR1 and CDR2 are LNHNV and YYDKDF (reference sequence).

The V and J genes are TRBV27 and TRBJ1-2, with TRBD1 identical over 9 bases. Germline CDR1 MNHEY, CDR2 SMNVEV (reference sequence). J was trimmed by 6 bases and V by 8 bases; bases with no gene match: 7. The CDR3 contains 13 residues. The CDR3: CASGGQGSNGYTF. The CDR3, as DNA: TGTGCCAGCGGAGGACAGGGGTCTAATGGCTACACCTTC.

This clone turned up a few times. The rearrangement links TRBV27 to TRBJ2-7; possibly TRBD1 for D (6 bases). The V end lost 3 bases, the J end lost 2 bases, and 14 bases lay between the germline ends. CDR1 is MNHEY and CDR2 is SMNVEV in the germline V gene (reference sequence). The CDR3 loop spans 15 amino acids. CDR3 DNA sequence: TGTGCCAGCAGTTTCCTACAGGGCAGGCCCTACGAGCAGTACTTC. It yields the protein CASSFLQGRPYEQYF.

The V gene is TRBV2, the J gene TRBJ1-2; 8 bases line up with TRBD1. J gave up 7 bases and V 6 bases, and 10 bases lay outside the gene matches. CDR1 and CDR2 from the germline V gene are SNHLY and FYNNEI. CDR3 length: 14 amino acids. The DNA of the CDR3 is TGTGCCAGCAGGACCGGGACAGGTTATTTTGGCTACACCTTC. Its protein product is CASRTGTGYFGYTF.

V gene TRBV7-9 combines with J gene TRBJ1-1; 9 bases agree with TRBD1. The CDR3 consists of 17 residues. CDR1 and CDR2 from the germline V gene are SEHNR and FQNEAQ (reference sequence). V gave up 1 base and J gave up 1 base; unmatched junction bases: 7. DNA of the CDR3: TGTGCCAGCAGCTTAGAAAAACCGGGACAGGGGAACACTGAAGCTTTCTTT. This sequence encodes CASSLEKPGQGNTEAFF.

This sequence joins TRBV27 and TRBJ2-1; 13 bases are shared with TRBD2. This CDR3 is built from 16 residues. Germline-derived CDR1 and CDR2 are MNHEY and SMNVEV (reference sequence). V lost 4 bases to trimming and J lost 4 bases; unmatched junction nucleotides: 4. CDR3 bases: TGTGCCAGCAGTTCGGGACTAGCGGGACCATACAATGAGCAGTTCTTC. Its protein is CASSSGLAGPYNEQFF.

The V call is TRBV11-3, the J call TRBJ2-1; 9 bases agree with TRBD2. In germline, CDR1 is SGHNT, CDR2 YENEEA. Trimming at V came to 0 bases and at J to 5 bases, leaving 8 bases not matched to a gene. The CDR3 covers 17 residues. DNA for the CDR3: TGTGCCAGCAGCTTAGATTTACGGCTAGCGGGAAACAATGAGCAGTTCTTC. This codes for CASSLDLRLAGNNEQFF.

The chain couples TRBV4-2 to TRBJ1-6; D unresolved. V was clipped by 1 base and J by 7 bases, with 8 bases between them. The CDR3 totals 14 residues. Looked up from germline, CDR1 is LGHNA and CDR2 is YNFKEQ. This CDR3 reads CASSQGTENSPLHF. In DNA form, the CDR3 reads TGTGCCAGCAGCCAAGGGACTGAGAATTCACCCCTCCACTTT.

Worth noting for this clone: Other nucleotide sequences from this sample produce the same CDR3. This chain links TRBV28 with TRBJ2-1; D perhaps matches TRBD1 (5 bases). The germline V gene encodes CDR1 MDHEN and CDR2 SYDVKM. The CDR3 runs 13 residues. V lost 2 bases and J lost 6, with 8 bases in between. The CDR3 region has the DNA TGTGCCAGCAGTTTAGACAGAGTCAATGAGCAGTTCTTC. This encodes CASSLDRVNEQFF.

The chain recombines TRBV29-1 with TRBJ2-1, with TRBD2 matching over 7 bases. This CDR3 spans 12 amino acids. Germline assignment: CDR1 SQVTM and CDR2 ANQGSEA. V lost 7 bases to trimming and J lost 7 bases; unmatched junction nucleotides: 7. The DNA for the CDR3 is TGCAGCGCGGGACTACCGGAAAATGAGCAGTTCTTC. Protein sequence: CSAGLPENEQFF.

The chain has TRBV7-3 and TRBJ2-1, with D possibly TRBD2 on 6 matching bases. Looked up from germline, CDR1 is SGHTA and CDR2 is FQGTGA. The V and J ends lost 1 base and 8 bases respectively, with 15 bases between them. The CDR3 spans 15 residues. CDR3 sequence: CASSLIGASADEQFF. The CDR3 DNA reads TGTGCCAGCAGCTTAATTGGGGCTAGCGCCGATGAGCAGTTCTTC.

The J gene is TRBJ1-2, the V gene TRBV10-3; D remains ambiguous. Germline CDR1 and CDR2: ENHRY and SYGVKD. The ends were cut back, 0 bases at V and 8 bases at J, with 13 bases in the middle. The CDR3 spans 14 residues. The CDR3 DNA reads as TGTGCCATCAGTGAGTCGCGGGGTAGTAGAGGCTACACCTTC. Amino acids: CAISESRGSRGYTF.

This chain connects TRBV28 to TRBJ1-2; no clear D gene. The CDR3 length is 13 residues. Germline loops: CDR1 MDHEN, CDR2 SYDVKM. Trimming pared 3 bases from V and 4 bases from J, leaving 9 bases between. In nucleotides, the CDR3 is TGTGCCAGCAGTTTGGAGCTTACCTATGGCTACACCTTC. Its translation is CASSLELTYGYTF.

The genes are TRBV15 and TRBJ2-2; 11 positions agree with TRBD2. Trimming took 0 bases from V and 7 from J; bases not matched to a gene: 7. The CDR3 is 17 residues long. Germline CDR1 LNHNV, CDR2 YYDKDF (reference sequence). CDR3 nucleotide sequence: TGTGCCACCAGCAGAGAAAGACTAGCGGGAAGAATCGGGGAGCTGTTTTTT. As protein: CATSRERLAGRIGELFF. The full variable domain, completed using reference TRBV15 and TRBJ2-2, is DAMVIQNPRYQVTQFGKPVTLSCSQTLNHNVMYWYQQKSSQAPKLLFHYYDKDFNNEADTPDNFQSRRPNTSFCFLDIRSPGLGDTAMYLCATSRERLAGRIGELFFGEGSRLTVL.